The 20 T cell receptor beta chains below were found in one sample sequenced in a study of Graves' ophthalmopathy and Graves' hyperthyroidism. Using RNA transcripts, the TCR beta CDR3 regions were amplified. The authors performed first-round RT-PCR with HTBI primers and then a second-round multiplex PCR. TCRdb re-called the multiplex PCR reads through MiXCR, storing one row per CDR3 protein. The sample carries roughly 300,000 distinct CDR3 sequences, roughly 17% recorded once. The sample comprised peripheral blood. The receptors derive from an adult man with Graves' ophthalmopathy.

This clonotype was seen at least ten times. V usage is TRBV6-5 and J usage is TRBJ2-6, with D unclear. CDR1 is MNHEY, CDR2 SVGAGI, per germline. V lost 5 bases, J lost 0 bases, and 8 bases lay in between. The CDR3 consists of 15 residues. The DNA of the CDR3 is TGTGCCAGCAGTACACCCTTCTCTGGGGCCAACGTCCTGACTTTC. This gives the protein CASSTPFSGANVLTF.

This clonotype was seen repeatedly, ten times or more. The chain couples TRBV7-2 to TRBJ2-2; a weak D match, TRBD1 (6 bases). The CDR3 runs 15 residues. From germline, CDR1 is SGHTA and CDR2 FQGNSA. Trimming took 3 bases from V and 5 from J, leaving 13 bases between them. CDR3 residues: CASSLGHPWTGELFF. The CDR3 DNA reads TGTGCCAGCAGCTTGGGACACCCCTGGACCGGGGAGCTGTTTTTT.

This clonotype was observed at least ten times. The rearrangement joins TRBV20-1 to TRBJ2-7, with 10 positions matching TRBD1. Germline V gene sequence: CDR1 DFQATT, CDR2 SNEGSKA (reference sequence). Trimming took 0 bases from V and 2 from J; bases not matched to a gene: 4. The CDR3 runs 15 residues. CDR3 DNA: TGCAGTGCTAGAGATTGGACAGGGGGTGCCTACGAGCAGTACTTC. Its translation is CSARDWTGGAYEQYF.

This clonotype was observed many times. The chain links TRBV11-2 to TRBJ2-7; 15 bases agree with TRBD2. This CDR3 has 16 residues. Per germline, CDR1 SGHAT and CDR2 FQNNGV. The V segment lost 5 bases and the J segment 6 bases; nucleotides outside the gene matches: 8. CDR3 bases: TGTGCCAGCAGCCTCCGGACTAGCGGGGGGGCCTCCGAGCAGTACTTC. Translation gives CASSLRTSGGASEQYF.

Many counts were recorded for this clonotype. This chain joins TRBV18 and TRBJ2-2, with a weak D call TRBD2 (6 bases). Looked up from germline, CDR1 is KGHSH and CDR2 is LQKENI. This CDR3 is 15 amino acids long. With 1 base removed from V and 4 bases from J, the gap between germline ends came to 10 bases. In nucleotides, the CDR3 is TGTGCCAGCTCACCACTAGCGGAGACCACCGGGGAGCTGTTTTTT. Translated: CASSPLAETTGELFF.

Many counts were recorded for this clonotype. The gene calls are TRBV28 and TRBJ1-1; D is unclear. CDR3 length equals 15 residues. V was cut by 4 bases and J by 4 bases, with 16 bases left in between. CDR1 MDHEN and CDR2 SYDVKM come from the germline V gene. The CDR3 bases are TGTGCCAGCAGTTGGTTTAAGGACGTCCGCACTGAAGCTTTCTTT. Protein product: CASSWFKDVRTEAFF.

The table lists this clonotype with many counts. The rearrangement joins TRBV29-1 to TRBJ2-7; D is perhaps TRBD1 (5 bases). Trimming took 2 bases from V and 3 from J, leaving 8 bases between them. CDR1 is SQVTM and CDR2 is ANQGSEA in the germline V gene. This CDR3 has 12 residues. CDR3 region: CSVEITGYEQYF. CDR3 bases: TGCAGCGTTGAAATCACAGGCTACGAGCAGTACTTC.

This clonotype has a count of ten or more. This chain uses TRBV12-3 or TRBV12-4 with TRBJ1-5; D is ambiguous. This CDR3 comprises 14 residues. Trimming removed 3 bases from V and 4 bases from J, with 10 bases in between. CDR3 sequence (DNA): TGTGCCAGCAGTTTTGCGACACCTAATCAGCCCCAGCATTTT. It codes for CASSFATPNQPQHF.

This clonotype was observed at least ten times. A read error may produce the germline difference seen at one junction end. The CDR3 protein is CASSAFQQLGRVF. The CDR3 DNA follows: TGTGCCAGCAGCGCCTTCCAGCAGCTGGGGAGAGTCTTC. The genes are TRBV7-2 and TRBJ2-5; D is possibly TRBD2 (5 bases). The CDR3 runs 13 residues. From germline, CDR1 is SGHTA and CDR2 FQGNSA.

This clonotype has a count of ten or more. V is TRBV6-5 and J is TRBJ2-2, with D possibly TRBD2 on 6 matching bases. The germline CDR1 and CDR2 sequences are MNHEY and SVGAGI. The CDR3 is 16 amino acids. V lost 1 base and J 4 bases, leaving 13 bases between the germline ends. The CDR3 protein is CASSYFGSHITGELFF. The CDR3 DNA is TGTGCCAGCAGTTACTTCGGGAGCCATATCACCGGGGAGCTGTTTTTT.

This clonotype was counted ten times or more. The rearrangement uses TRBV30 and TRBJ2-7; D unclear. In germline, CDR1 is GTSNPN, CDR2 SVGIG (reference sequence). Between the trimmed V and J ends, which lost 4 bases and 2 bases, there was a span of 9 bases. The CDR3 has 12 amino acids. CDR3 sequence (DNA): TGTGCCTGGACCAACATTGCCTACGAGCAGTACTTC. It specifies CAWTNIAYEQYF.

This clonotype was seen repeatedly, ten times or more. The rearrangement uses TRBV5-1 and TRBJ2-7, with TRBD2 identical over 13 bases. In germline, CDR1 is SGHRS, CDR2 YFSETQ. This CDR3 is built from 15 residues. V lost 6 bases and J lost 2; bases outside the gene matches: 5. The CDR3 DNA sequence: TGCGCCAGCACCGAAACTAGCGGGAGGGCCTACGAGCAGTACTTC. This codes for CASTETSGRAYEQYF.

The CDR3 coding sequence is TGTGCCACCAGCAGGGGCGGTACCAGCGAGCAGTACTTC. Protein: CATSRGGTSEQYF. The chain has TRBV15 and TRBJ2-7; D is unresolved. The CDR3 is made up of 13 amino acids. V dropped 3 bases and J dropped 6 bases, with 12 bases sitting between them. CDR1 and CDR2 (germline): LNHNV, YYDKDF (reference sequence). Looking up the rest from reference TRBV15 and TRBJ2-7 gives the full variable domain: DAMVIQNPRYQVTQFGKPVTLSCSQTLNHNVMYWYQQKSSQAPKLLFHYYDKDFNNEADTPDNFQSRRPNTSFCFLDIRSPGLGDTAMYLCATSRGGTSEQYFGPGTRLTVT.

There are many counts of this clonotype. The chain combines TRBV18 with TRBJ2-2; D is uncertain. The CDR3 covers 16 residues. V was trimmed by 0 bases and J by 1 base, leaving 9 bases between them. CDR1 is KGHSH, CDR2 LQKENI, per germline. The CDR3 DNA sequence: TGTGCCAGCTCACCACCTATGCCTCTGAACACCGGGGAGCTGTTTTTT. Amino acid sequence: CASSPPMPLNTGELFF.

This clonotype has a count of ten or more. This CDR3 reads CASSYLDRSPETQYF. DNA of the CDR3: TGTGCCAGCAGTTACTTGGACAGGAGCCCAGAGACCCAGTACTTC. The V and J genes are TRBV6-5 and TRBJ2-5, with 7 bases identical to TRBD1. Per germline, CDR1 MNHEY and CDR2 SVGAGI. The length of the CDR3 is 15 residues. Trimming at V came to 1 base and at J to 4 bases, leaving 6 bases not matched to a gene.

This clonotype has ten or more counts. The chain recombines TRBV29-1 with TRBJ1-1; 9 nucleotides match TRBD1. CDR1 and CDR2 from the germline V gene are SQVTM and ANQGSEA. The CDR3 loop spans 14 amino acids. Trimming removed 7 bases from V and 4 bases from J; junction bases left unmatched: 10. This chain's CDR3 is CSARGQGMITEAFF. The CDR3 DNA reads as TGCAGCGCCCGGGGACAGGGAATGATCACTGAAGCTTTCTTT.

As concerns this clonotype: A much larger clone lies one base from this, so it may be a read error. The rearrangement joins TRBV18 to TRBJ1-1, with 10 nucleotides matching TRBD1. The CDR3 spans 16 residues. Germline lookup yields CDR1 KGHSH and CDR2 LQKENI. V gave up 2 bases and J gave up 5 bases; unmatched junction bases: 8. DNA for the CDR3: TGTGCCAGCTCACCAACGCCGACAGGGGGCGGGACTGAAGCTTTCTTT. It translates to CASSPTPTGGGTEAFF.

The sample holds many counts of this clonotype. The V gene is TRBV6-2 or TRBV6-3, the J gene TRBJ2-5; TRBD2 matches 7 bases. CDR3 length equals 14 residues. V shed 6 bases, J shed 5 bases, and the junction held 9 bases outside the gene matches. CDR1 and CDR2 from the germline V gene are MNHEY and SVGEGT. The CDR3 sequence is CASRRGLVLETQYF. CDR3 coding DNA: TGTGCCAGCAGAAGAGGACTAGTCCTGGAGACCCAGTACTTC.

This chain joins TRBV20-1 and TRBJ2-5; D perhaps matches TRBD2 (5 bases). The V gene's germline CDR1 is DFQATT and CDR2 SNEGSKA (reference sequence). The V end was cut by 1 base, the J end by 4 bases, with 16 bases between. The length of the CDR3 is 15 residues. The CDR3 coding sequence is TGCAGTGCTAGAGGCGGCAGCGGCCTTATAGAGACCCAGTACTTC. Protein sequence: CSARGGSGLIETQYF.

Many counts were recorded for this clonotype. The CDR3 DNA reads TGTGCCAGCAGTACAAAGGGACGGATCACCTACGAGCAGTACTTC. The encoded protein is CASSTKGRITYEQYF. The V call is TRBV27, the J call TRBJ2-7; D possibly uses TRBD1 or TRBD2 (5 bases each). Germline loops: CDR1 MNHEY, CDR2 SMNVEV (reference sequence). The CDR3 is made up of 15 amino acids. Trimming took 5 bases from V and 2 from J, leaving 16 bases between them.